The next 20 T cell receptor beta chains were all read from a single sample in a study of T cell responses to AZD1222 COVID-19 vaccine. Generated by immunoSEQ multiplex PCR, the TCRdb table keeps only in-frame clones and is missing some. Among around 130,000 clones listed, roughly 91% were seen once. The material sequenced was peripheral blood, taken 28 days after the second AZD1222 dose. These receptors all come from an adult who received the AZD1222 COVID-19 vaccine.

A single count supports this clone. This chain joins TRBV7-3 and TRBJ1-1, with no clear D. The CDR3 contains 13 residues. V was pared by 2 bases and J by 0 bases, with 4 bases between. Germline CDR1 and CDR2: SGHTA and FQGTGA. The CDR3 here is CASSLGMNTEAFF. CDR3 DNA sequence: TGTGCCAGCAGCTTAGGGATGAACACTGAAGCTTTCTTT.

This clone has just a few counts. CDR3 bases: TGTGCCAGTCAGCCGACAGGAGCTAATTCACCCCTCCACTTT. Its translation: CASQPTGANSPLHF. V usage is TRBV7-9 and J usage is TRBJ1-6; D is perhaps TRBD1 (6 bases). Per the germline V gene, CDR1 is SEHNR and CDR2 is FQNEAQ (reference sequence). The V and J ends lost 9 bases and 6 bases respectively, with 15 bases between them. The CDR3 is 14 amino acids. The entire variable domain, with the rest obtained from reference TRBV7-9 and TRBJ1-6, is as follows: DTGVSQNPRHKITKRGQNVTFRCDPISEHNRLYWYRQTLGQGPEFLTYFQNEAQLEKSRLLSDRFSAERPKGSFSTLEIQRTEQGDSAMYLCASQPTGANSPLHFGNGTRLTVT.

The J gene is TRBJ1-5, the V gene TRBV19; TRBD1 might be the D (5 bases). Germline CDR1 LNHDA, CDR2 SQIVND (reference sequence). V was cut by 6 bases and J by 0 bases, with 15 bases left in between. The CDR3 totals 16 residues. Written as DNA, the CDR3 is TGTGCCAGTAGGCAGGGCCTCCTTTATAGCAATCAGCCCCAGCATTTT. Its translation: CASRQGLLYSNQPQHF. Filled out from reference TRBV19 and TRBJ1-5, the complete variable domain reads DGGITQSPKYLFRKEGQNVTLSCEQNLNHDAMYWYRQDPGQGLRLIYYSQIVNDFQKGDIAEGYSVSREKKESFPLTVTSAQKNPTAFYLCASRQGLLYSNQPQHFGDGTRLSIL.

As to this clone: Other DNA sequences in the same sample also yield this CDR3. The rearrangement joins TRBV7-3 to TRBJ1-3; D ambiguous. Trimming cost V 2 bases and J 0 bases, with 5 bases left between them. Germline V gives CDR1 SGHTA, CDR2 FQGTGA. The CDR3 is 14 residues long. The DNA of the CDR3 is TGTGCCAGCAGCTTAGGCAGCTCTGGAAACACCATATATTTT. It encodes CASSLGSSGNTIYF.

The rearrangement uses TRBV2 and TRBJ2-1; 8 bases line up with TRBD2. Germline V gene sequence: CDR1 SNHLY, CDR2 FYNNEI. V lost 8 bases, J lost 4 bases, and 7 bases stayed unmatched. The CDR3 sequence is 14 residues long. The CDR3 region is CASRPGGLYNEQFF. CDR3 nucleotides: TGTGCCAGCCGTCCGGGGGGGCTTTACAATGAGCAGTTCTTC.

V and J are TRBV19 and TRBJ1-5; D not certain. V was shortened by 5 bases and J by 7 bases, with 12 bases between the two germline ends. Per the germline V gene, CDR1 is LNHDA and CDR2 is SQIVND (reference sequence). The CDR3 is 13 residues long. CDR3 DNA sequence: TGTGCCAGTAGTCCTGGGGAGGGACAGCCCCAGCATTTT. It yields the protein CASSPGEGQPQHF.

The chain is built from TRBV6-2 or TRBV6-3 and TRBJ1-1; tentatively, D is TRBD1 (5 bases). This CDR3 is built from 16 residues. Trimming cost V 5 bases and J 0 bases, with 16 bases left between them. In germline, CDR1 is MNHEY, CDR2 SVGEGT. The CDR3 loop reads CASSLQVPQMNTEAFF. CDR3 sequence (DNA): TGTGCCAGCAGTCTACAGGTACCTCAGATGAACACTGAAGCTTTCTTT.

The J gene is TRBJ2-5, the V gene TRBV2; 8 bases fit TRBD2. Germline loops: CDR1 SNHLY, CDR2 FYNNEI. The junction had 9 bases not matched to a gene; V was cut back by 7 bases and J by 5 bases. CDR3 length: 14 residues. The CDR3 sequence: CASTPRVAGETQYF. The CDR3 bases are TGTGCCAGCACCCCCAGAGTAGCGGGGGAGACCCAGTACTTC.

This clone showed up many times. The V call is TRBV10-1, the J call TRBJ2-3, with 9 nucleotides matching TRBD2. Germline assignment: CDR1 WNHNN and CDR2 SYGVQD (reference sequence). The CDR3 loop spans 13 amino acids. V was clipped by 5 bases and J by 3 bases; unmatched bases: 0. This chain's CDR3 is CASSSGRTDTQYF. The CDR3 DNA follows: TGCGCCAGCAGTAGCGGGAGGACAGATACGCAGTATTTT.

J is TRBJ2-3 and V is TRBV11-2; 7 bases agree with TRBD2. The V segment lost 6 bases and the J segment 1 base; nucleotides outside the gene matches: 10. This CDR3 contains 16 residues. Germline V gene data show CDR1 as SGHAT and CDR2 as FQNNGV. CDR3 DNA: TGTGCCAGCAGGGTACGGGCTAGCGGCGGCACAGATACGCAGTATTTT. It encodes CASRVRASGGTDTQYF.

The chain uses TRBV7-8 and TRBJ2-7; D ambiguous. Germline loops: CDR1 SGHVS, CDR2 FQNEAQ. This CDR3 region has 14 residues. V shed 1 base and J shed 0 bases, with 7 bases lying between them. The CDR3, as DNA: TGTGCCAGCAGCTTAGTCAGAAGCTCCTACGAGCAGTACTTC. Protein sequence: CASSLVRSSYEQYF.

V gene TRBV15 combines with J gene TRBJ2-7; D remains unclear. Germline values: CDR1 LNHNV, CDR2 YYDKDF (reference sequence). The CDR3 loop spans 15 amino acids. Trimming removed 3 bases at V and 7 bases at J, with 19 bases between. CDR3 in amino acids: CATSRKRTSEVEQYF. In nucleotides, the CDR3 is TGTGCCACCAGCAGGAAACGGACCAGTGAAGTAGAGCAGTACTTC.

The CDR3 coding sequence is TGTGCCAGCAGCCGATCCCTGACAGGTCGAAACTACGAGCAGTACTTC. It encodes CASSRSLTGRNYEQYF. V and J are TRBV6-2 or TRBV6-3 and TRBJ2-7; TRBD1 might be the D (6 bases). V was cut by 6 bases and J by 3 bases, with 21 bases left in between. Germline CDR1 is MNHEY and CDR2 is SVGEGT. CDR3 length: 16 residues.

V is TRBV6-5 and J is TRBJ1-5; unclear D gene. V was cut by 0 bases and J by 8 bases, with 11 bases left in between. The length of the CDR3 is 14 residues. From germline, CDR1 is MNHEY and CDR2 SVGAGI. This CDR3 reads CASSYSRGWEPQHF. CDR3 nucleotide sequence: TGTGCCAGCAGTTACTCGCGTGGGTGGGAGCCCCAGCATTTT.

The V gene is TRBV6-6, the J gene TRBJ1-6; TRBD1 agrees at 8 bases. Germline CDR1 MNHNY, CDR2 SVGAGI (reference sequence). This CDR3 spans 16 amino acids. V lost 6 bases and J lost 6; bases outside the gene matches: 10. Here the CDR3 DNA reads TGTGCCAGCAGACAAACGACAGGGGCCACTAATTCACCCCTCCACTTT. This translates into CASRQTTGATNSPLHF.

V is TRBV7-9 and J is TRBJ2-5; 8 bases are a match to TRBD2. V was pared by 5 bases and J by 5 bases, with 7 bases of the junction left unmatched. Germline loops: CDR1 SEHNR, CDR2 FQNEAQ (reference sequence). There are 14 residues in the CDR3. CDR3 coding DNA: TGTGCCAGCAGCACCACTAGCGGAAGGGAGACCCAGTACTTC. Residues: CASSTTSGRETQYF. Full variable domain (remainder filled in from reference TRBV7-9 and TRBJ2-5): DTGVSQNPRHKITKRGQNVTFRCDPISEHNRLYWYRQTLGQGPEFLTYFQNEAQLEKSRLLSDRFSAERPKGSFSTLEIQRTEQGDSAMYLCASSTTSGRETQYFGPGTRLLVL.

This clone was observed a handful of times. The junction shows a germline mismatch at one end, possibly a read error. This chain joins TRBV7-9 and TRBJ2-1, with D possibly being TRBD2 (6 bases). This CDR3 comprises 14 residues. CDR1 is SEHNR, CDR2 FQNEAQ, per germline (reference sequence). CDR3 residues: CASSLALGGNGLVF. The CDR3 nucleotides are TGTGCCAGCAGCTTAGCGCTCGGGGGAAATGGTTTGGTCTTC.

The chain is built from TRBV30 and TRBJ2-3; 10 bases map to TRBD2. The trim removed 3 bases at V and 3 bases at J, leaving 3 bases unmatched. Germline lookup yields CDR1 GTSNPN and CDR2 SVGIG (reference sequence). This CDR3 contains 14 residues. For the CDR3, the DNA is TGTGCCTGGAGGTTAGCGGGGGGAACAGATACGCAGTATTTT. It yields the protein CAWRLAGGTDTQYF.

The CDR3 region is CAWSPPGTSGDEQYF. The CDR3 DNA sequence: TGTGCCTGGAGCCCCCCCGGGACTAGCGGGGACGAGCAGTACTTC. The chain is built from TRBV30 and TRBJ2-7; TRBD2 agrees at 13 bases. This CDR3 has 15 amino acids. J gave up 5 bases and V 3 bases, and 7 bases lay outside the gene matches. Germline CDR1 reads GTSNPN; CDR2 reads SVGIG (reference sequence).

The V call is TRBV29-1, the J call TRBJ2-1; 8 bases line up with TRBD1. CDR3 length: 13 amino acids. Germline CDR1 is SQVTM and CDR2 is ANQGSEA. The J segment lost 6 bases and the V segment lost 5 bases, leaving 6 bases of the junction unmatched. CDR3 DNA sequence: TGCAGCGTTCGGACAGGGACGGGCAATGAGCAGTTCTTC. Translated: CSVRTGTGNEQFF.